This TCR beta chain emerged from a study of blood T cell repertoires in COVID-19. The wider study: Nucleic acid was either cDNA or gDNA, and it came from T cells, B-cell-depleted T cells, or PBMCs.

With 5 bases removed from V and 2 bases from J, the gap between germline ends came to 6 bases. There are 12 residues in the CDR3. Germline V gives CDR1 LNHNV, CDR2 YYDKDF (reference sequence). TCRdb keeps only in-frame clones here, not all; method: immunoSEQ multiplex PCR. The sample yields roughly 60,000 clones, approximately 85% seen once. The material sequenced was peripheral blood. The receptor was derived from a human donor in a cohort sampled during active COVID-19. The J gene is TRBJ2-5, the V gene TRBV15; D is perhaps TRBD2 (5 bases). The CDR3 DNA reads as TGTGCCACCAGCCCGGGGCAAGAGACCCAGTACTTC. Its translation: CATSPGQETQYF.